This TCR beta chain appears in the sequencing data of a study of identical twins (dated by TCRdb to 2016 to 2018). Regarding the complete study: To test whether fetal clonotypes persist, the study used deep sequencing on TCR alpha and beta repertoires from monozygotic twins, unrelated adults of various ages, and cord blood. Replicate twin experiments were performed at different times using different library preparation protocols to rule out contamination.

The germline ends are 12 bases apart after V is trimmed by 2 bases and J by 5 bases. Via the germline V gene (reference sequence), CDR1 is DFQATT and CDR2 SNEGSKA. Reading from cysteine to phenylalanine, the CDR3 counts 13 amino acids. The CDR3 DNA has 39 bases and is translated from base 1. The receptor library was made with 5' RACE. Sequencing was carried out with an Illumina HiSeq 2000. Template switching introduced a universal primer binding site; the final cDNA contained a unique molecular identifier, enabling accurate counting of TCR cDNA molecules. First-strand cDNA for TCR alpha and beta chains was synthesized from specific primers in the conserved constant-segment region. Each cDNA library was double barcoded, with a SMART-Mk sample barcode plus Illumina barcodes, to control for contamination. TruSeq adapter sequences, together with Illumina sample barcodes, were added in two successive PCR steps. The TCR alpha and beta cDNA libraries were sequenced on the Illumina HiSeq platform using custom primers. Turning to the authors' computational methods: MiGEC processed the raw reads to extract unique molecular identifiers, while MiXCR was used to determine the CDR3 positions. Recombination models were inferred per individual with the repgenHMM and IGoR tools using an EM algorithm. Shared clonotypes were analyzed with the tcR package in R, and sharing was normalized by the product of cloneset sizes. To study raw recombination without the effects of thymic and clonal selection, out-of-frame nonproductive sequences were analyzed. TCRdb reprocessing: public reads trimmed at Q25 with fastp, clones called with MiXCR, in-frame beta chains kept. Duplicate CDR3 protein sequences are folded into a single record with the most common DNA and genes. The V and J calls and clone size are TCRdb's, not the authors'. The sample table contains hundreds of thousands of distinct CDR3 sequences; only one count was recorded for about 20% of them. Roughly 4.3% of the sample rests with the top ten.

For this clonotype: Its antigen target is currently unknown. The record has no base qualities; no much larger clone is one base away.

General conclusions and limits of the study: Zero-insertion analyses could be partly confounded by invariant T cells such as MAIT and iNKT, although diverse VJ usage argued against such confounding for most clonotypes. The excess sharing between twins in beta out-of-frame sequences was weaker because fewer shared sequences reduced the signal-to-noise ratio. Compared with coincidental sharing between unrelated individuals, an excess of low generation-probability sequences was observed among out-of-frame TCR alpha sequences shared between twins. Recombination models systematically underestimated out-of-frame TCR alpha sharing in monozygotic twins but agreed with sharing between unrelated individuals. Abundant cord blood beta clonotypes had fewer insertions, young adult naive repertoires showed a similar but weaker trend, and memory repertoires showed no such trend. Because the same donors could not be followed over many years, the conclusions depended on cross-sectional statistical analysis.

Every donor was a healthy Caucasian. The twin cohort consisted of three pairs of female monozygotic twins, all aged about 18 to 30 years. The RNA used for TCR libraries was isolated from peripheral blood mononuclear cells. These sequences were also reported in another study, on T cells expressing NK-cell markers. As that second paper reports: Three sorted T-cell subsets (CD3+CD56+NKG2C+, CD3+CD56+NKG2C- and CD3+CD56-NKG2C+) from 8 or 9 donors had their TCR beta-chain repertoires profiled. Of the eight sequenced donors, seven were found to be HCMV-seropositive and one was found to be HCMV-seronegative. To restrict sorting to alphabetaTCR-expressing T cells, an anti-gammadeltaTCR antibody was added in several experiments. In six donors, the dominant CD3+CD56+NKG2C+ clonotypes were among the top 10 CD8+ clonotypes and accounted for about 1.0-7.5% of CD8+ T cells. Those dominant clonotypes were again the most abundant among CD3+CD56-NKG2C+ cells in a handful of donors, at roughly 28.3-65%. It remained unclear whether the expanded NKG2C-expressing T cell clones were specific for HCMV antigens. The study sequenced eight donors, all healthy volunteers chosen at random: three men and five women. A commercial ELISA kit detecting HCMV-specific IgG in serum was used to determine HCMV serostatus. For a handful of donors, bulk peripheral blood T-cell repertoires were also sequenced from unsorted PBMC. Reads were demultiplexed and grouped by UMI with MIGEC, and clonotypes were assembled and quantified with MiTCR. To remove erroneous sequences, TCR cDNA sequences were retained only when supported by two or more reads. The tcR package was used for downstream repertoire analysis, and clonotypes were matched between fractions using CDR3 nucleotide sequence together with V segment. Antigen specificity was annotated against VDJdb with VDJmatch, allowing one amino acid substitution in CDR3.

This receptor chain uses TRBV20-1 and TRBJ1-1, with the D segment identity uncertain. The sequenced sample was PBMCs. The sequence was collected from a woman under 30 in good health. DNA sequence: TGCAGTGCTAGACATGGGGTTTGGACTGAAGCTTTCTTT. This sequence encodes CSARHGVWTEAFF.